Shown below are 8 T cell receptor beta chains from a single sample sequenced in a study of CD8+ T cells in alopecia areata. Sequencing relied on a cDNA template that was reverse transcribed from extracted RNA. TCRdb's copy holds only in-frame clones and misses some; the assay was immunoSEQ multiplex PCR. The repertoire holds 79,000 or so clones, roughly 66% seen once, with around 20% in the top ten. Treatment of the sample: oral pan-JAK inhibitor, 5-10 mg twice daily. The material sequenced was CD8+ T cells sorted from blood, taken at week 24, from a patient treated with tofacitinib. The receptor set was obtained from a human donor with alopecia areata.

The chain has TRBV5-1 and TRBJ2-3, with TRBD2 as a possible D gene (5 bases). The CDR3 loop spans 15 amino acids. Trimming took off 1 base at V and 1 base at J, with 10 bases between the two ends. Germline values: CDR1 SGHRS, CDR2 YFSETQ. DNA for the CDR3: TGCGCCAGCAGCTTGTTTTCCGGGGGCACAGATACGCAGTATTTT. This encodes CASSLFSGGTDTQYF.

This chain uses TRBV28 with TRBJ2-4, with 8 bases matching TRBD1. The ends lost 7 bases at V and 6 bases at J; junction bases unmatched: 17. CDR3 length equals 17 residues. Germline assignment: CDR1 MDHEN and CDR2 SYDVKM. CDR3 sequence (DNA): TGTGCCAGCACCGCATTCAGGGGGCAGGAGAATGGAAACATTCAGTACTTC. Residues: CASTAFRGQENGNIQYF.

This CDR3 reads CAISERTGENSPLHF. CDR3 coding DNA: TGTGCCATCAGTGAAAGGACAGGGGAGAATTCACCCCTCCACTTT. This chain joins TRBV10-3 and TRBJ1-6; TRBD1 matches at 9 bases. With 3 bases clipped from V and 7 bases from J, the junction kept 4 bases outside the gene matches. Germline V lookup: CDR1 ENHRY, CDR2 SYGVKD. The CDR3 has 15 amino acids.

This chain joins TRBV7-9 and TRBJ2-7; D uncertain. The CDR3 loop spans 12 amino acids. Germline V CDR1 and CDR2: SEHNR, FQNEAQ (reference sequence). Trimming cost V 5 bases and J 4 bases, with 9 bases left between them. CDR3 sequence: CASSPGSYEQYF. CDR3 nucleotides: TGTGCCAGCAGCCCAGGAAGTTACGAGCAGTACTTC.

This clone is a singleton in its sample. The genes are TRBV5-1 and TRBJ1-4; TRBD1 matches 9 bases. The CDR3 is made up of 20 amino acids. V lost 4 bases and J lost 8; bases outside the gene matches: 24. CDR1 and CDR2 (germline): SGHRS, YFSETQ. CDR3 coding DNA: TGCGCCAGCAGCCATAACCCGACAGGGGGGATCGGTGACGGGAAAGAAAAACTGTTTTTT. Amino acids: CASSHNPTGGIGDGKEKLFF.

The chain recombines TRBV5-1 with TRBJ2-1; tentative D call: TRBD1 (6 bases). The V and J ends lost 0 bases and 0 bases respectively, with 16 bases between them. Germline V gives CDR1 SGHRS, CDR2 YFSETQ. The CDR3 contains 18 residues. The CDR3 sequence is CASSLGDTYIGSYNEQFF. Here the CDR3 DNA reads TGCGCCAGCAGCTTGGGGGACACCTACATTGGCTCCTACAATGAGCAGTTCTTC. The whole variable domain, remainder taken from reference TRBV5-1 and TRBJ2-1, is KAGVTQTPRYLIKTRGQQVTLSCSPISGHRSVSWYQQTPGQGLQFLFEYFSETQRNKGNFPGRFSGRQFSNSRSEMNVSTLELGDSALYLCASSLGDTYIGSYNEQFFGPGTRLTVL.

The CDR3 sequence: CASSPTGPTGELFF. The CDR3 region has the DNA TGTGCCAGCAGCCCGACAGGGCCCACCGGGGAGCTGTTTTTT. This sequence joins TRBV27 and TRBJ2-2; the match to TRBD1 covers 7 bases. Germline CDR1 reads MNHEY; CDR2 reads SMNVEV (reference sequence). The length of the CDR3 is 14 residues. V shed 6 bases and J 4 bases; nucleotides not matched to a gene: 5.

The V and J genes are TRBV29-1 and TRBJ1-2; 8 bases fit TRBD1. The CDR3 has 14 amino acids. V lost 7 bases, J lost 6 bases, and 13 bases stayed unmatched. Germline CDR1 reads SQVTM; CDR2 reads ANQGSEA. In nucleotides, the CDR3 is TGCAGCGCCCGGGTCGCGCAGGGGGCCAATGGCTACACCTTC. Protein: CSARVAQGANGYTF.